This TCR beta chain is drawn from a study of blood T cell repertoires in COVID-19. At the level of the study: Sites across the United States, Italy and Spain contributed samples from acute and convalescent COVID-19. PBMCs, B-cell-depleted T cells, or T cells provided the cDNA or gDNA that made up the material.

J was trimmed by 0 bases and V by 3 bases; bases with no gene match: 8. From germline, CDR1 is KGHSH and CDR2 LQKENI. There are 17 residues in the CDR3. Per the authors' pipeline: Amplification of reference gene primers provided the estimated nucleated cell counts. Profiled with immunoSEQ multiplex PCR; TCRdb holds only in-frame clones, not every one. V and J calls and clone size follow that table, whereas D and trimming were derived from the DNA. The sample holds about 190,000 clones, about 85% seen once. V usage is TRBV18 and J usage is TRBJ1-1; 9 bases are shared with TRBD1. The origin of this receptor is a man in his 70s with active or convalescent COVID-19. Material: peripheral blood. CDR3 DNA: TGTGCCAGCTCACCCGCACAGGGGGCCACCATGAACACTGAAGCTTTCTTT. This gives the protein CASSPAQGATMNTEAFF. The variable domain in full, completed from reference TRBV18 and TRBJ1-1, reads NAGVMQNPRHLVRRRGQEARLRCSPMKGHSHVYWYRQLPEEGLKFMVYLQKENIIDESGMPKERFSAEFPKEGPSILRIQQVVRGDSAAYFCASSPAQGATMNTEAFFGQGTRLTVV.